This T cell receptor (beta chain) was profiled in a study of CD8+CD57+ T cells in acquired aplastic anemia. Germline CDR1 and CDR2: SGHAT and FQDESV (reference sequence). CDR3 length: 15 residues. V dropped 3 bases and J dropped 2 bases, with 12 bases sitting between them. Genomic DNA was employed as the template in profiling TCR beta VDJ and CDR3. TCRdb itself ran the reads through MiXCR, one entry per CDR3 protein. The top ten clones hold roughly 60% of a sample with about 40,000 distinct CDR3 sequences, roughly 69% of them seen once. Patients chosen for sequencing had shown CD8+CD57+ cell expansion by flow cytometry.

The TCR sequence derives from a human donor with aplastic anemia. The V call is TRBV11-1, the J call TRBJ2-3, with D possibly called TRBD1 or TRBD2 (5 bases each). The material sequenced was sorted CD4+, CD8+, or CD8+CD57+ T cells (not recorded which) from PBMCs. The CDR3 region has the DNA TGTGCCAGCAGCTTTCACCGGGACCCCACAGATACGCAGTATTTT. Translating gives CASSFHRDPTDTQYF. Full variable domain (remainder filled in from reference TRBV11-1 and TRBJ2-3): EAEVAQSPRYKITEKSQAVAFWCDPISGHATLYWYRQILGQGPELLVQFQDESVVDDSQLPKDRFSAERLKGVDSTLKIQPAELGDSAMYLCASSFHRDPTDTQYFGPGTRLTVL.